This T cell receptor (beta chain) was documented in a study of vaccination and CD4 T cells after COVID-19. Study-wide context: Post-vaccination samples were procured at a median of 72 days following dose two (range 14 to 241). In culture, cells were exposed to overlapping spike peptides from SARS-CoV-2, HCoV-NL63, HCoV-OC43 and HCoV-229E.

Overall study findings and caveats: Vaccine-specific clones numbering 304 of 307 showed spike mono-reactivity in convalescent patients.

At the Johns Hopkins FTIC core, DNA taken from cultured CD4+ T cells was sequenced by way of the Oncomine TCR Beta short-read assay. MiXCR, applied by TCRdb to the PCR reads, yields one record per CDR3 protein. The sample lists around 26,000 distinct CDR3 sequences, less than 50% seen once, with roughly a tenth in the top ten. Treatment noted: roughly nine-day PBMC culture with coronavirus spike peptide pools or control peptides (ViraFEST assay). Negative selection isolated the CD4+ T cells once the cells had been cultured for about ten days. Only a few counts were recorded for this clonotype. Its antigen is unidentified. This sequence originates from a human donor who had recovered from COVID-19. Input material: CD4+ T cells from blood, cultured in vitro.

For the CDR3, the DNA is TGTGCCAGCCGGGGGACCGGATATGGCTACACCTTC. As protein: CASRGTGYGYTF. This sequence joins TRBV6-1 and TRBJ1-2; maybe TRBD1 (5 bases). Between the trimmed V and J ends, which lost 8 bases and 5 bases, there was a span of 12 bases. CDR1 is MNHNS and CDR2 is SASEGT in the germline V gene. The CDR3 is 12 amino acids.